This passage covers 4 T cell receptor beta chains from one sample sequenced in a study of T-cell memory formation after mild COVID-19. TCRdb passed the 5' RACE reads through MiXCR, listing each CDR3 protein once. The sample lists around 310,000 distinct CDR3 sequences, roughly 20% occurring once. Sequencing input: PBMCs or a T cell subset sorted from them (not recorded which). These receptors came from a man in his late teens or twenties who had mild COVID-19 (a few samples of this study predate the infection). Cell type and time point are not known.

This clonotype has a handful of counts. The chain joins TRBV2 to TRBJ1-4, with D hard to call. The germline V gene encodes CDR1 SNHLY and CDR2 FYNNEI. The V gene lost 5 bases and the J gene lost 7 bases, with 8 bases spanning the gap. The CDR3 loop spans 12 amino acids. The CDR3, as DNA: TGTGCCAGCAGTCTTAGCCGTGAAAAACTGTTTTTT. Amino acids: CASSLSREKLFF.

This clonotype was seen only a few times. V usage is TRBV9 and J usage is TRBJ2-2; D might be TRBD2 (7 bases). There are 17 residues in the CDR3. Trimming pared 0 bases from V and 5 bases from J, leaving 17 bases between. CDR1 is SGDLS and CDR2 is YYNGEE in the germline V gene. The CDR3 loop is CASSVVVRGRGTGELFF. The CDR3 coding sequence is TGTGCCAGCAGCGTAGTGGTGCGGGGGCGTGGAACCGGGGAGCTGTTTTTT.

This clonotype was observed a handful of times. The chain has TRBV4-3 and TRBJ1-4; D uncertain. The CDR3 consists of 14 residues. CDR1 and CDR2 (germline): LGHNA, YSLEER. Trimming left V 1 base short and J 5 bases short, with 8 bases between. The CDR3 loop reads CASSQGQRNEKLFF. CDR3 DNA: TGCGCCAGCAGCCAAGGCCAGCGGAATGAAAAACTGTTTTTT.

This clonotype has more than one count but fewer than ten. In DNA form, the CDR3 reads TGTGCCAGCAGTGCGTCCGGCGGGGGGCCCTACGAGCAGTACGTC. It yields the protein CASSASGGGPYEQYV. This chain joins TRBV6-1 and TRBJ2-7; 8 bases fit TRBD2. Germline V gives CDR1 MNHNS, CDR2 SASEGT. The trim removed 4 bases at V and 2 bases at J, leaving 7 bases unmatched. The CDR3 loop spans 15 amino acids.